The sequence of this T cell receptor beta chain was determined in a study of shared clonotypes between healthy human individuals (TCRdb year 2020). Describing the broader study: The cohort comprised a couple of women and a few men aged 18 to 49 years. For each donor, CD4 naive and CD4 memory were each run on three plates, CD8 naive on two plates, and CD8 memory on one plate. Between about 0.85 and 8.9 billion PBMCs per donor were obtained by leukapheresis. Blood TCR repertoires of several healthy adults were deeply sequenced to estimate repertoire size and the extent of clonotype sharing between individuals. To increase sequencing depth and limit assay-specific biases, TCR repertoire library preparation and sequencing were carried out by different laboratories using diverse techniques.

Using the deep immunoSEQ assay, multiplex PCR amplified TCR CDR3 regions from genomic DNA. For each cell subset, the extracted genomic DNA was distributed evenly across all wells of several immunoSEQ 96-well plates, and each plate served as one replicate. For sorted subsets, about 200 ng genomic DNA, equal to approximately 30,000 T cell genomes, was loaded into each replicate PCR. Purified libraries were measured with a Qubit 3.0 fluorometer, size-checked on a Bioanalyzer 2100, and measured again with the KAPA Library Quantification kit. Each immunoSEQ 96-well plate was sequenced on its own single-read 150-cycle Illumina NextSeq 550 flow cell. As for the original processing: Because the immunoSEQ output held only junctional sequences and lacked quality scores, the filtering could not match the filtering applied to full-length reads. Sequences were annotated with PyIR, a Python wrapper for IgBLAST v1.9, and V/J genes and CDR3 were assigned using IMGT germline references. Reads with weak V/J assignments (E-value above 1e-6), missing CDR3, stop codons, out-of-frame junctions, or ambiguous translated residues were removed. V3J clonotypes were defined by identical inferred V gene, J gene, and CDR3 amino acid sequence. The percentage overlap between two repertoires was calculated by dividing the number of shared unique clonotypes by the size of the smaller repertoire. RTK rarefaction, the Chao1 estimator, and Recon v2.1 estimates of unobserved clonotypes were used to assess repertoire richness. Generation probabilities were computed with OLGA for all TCRbeta clonotypes obtained by the gDNA method from a few donors. The source is immuneACCESS, and TCRdb retained only in-frame sequences with V and J called. Part of the clones is not carried over; for the studies checked, unresolved V genes explain less than half of this, and the remainder is unexplained. D and trimming come from the DNA, and the V and J calls and clone size come from that table. The sample has 2 million to 2.5 million clones on record, 80% to 95% of them singletons. Around 0.4% of the sample is held by the ten biggest clonotypes.

The germline ends are 11 bases apart after V is trimmed by 5 bases and J by 4 bases. From the cysteine through the phenylalanine, the CDR3 covers 13 amino acids. Left in the record is the CDR3 DNA by itself, 39 bases read in frame from the first base. CDR1 and CDR2 are read off the germline V gene as SGHTA and FQGTGA. Summary of the overall study and its limitations: Based on pairwise subsampling, the degree of clonotype sharing among donors was expected to be affected by sequencing depth. Naive subsets generally had larger estimated clonotype richness than memory subsets. Across a few donors, 5% to 6% of naive CD4, roughly 3.3% of naive CD8, 2% to 2.5% of memory CD4, and about 0.4% of memory CD8 clonotypes were shared. Clonotypes shared by all four sorted-subset donors showed higher generation probabilities than non-shared clonotypes. Incomplete sequencing was indicated by rarefaction of sorted-subset datasets, despite the large sequencing depth. Only blood was sampled, and tissue TCR repertoires likely differ from those in blood. The small number of donors limited the genetic and exposure-history diversity represented.

A note on this clone: The antigen this receptor binds is unknown. Nothing much larger sits one base from this clone, and base qualities are not available.

Donors were healthy HIV-negative adults with no recently reported acute infections or vaccinations. All donors were Caucasian adults living in Nashville, Tennessee, USA. CD4+ T cells were enriched by magnetic negative selection, after which naive cells were positively selected on CD45RA and the negative fraction was taken as the memory subset. Blood was obtained by leukapheresis, after which PBMCs were separated by Ficoll-Histopaque density gradient centrifugation and cryopreserved in liquid nitrogen vapor phase. Analytical flow cytometry was used to check the purity and quantity of every magnetically sorted T cell population. Each sorted fraction had its genomic DNA isolated and then quantified by UV absorbance on a Nanodrop 2000c.

This receptor chain uses TRBV7-3 and TRBJ2-5; tentative D gene TRBD2, with 5 bases matching. Sequences were obtained from naive CD4+ T cells from PBMCs. Interpreted using the paper, the cell subset or site label stands for: CD45RA+ positively selected. This receptor was obtained from a man aged 18 to 29 in good health. Some clones in this sample may be carry-over from other donors' samples. The DNA reads TGTGCCAGCAGCCCCGGCGGGTCAGAGACCCAGTACTTC. This is translated as CASSPGGSETQYF.